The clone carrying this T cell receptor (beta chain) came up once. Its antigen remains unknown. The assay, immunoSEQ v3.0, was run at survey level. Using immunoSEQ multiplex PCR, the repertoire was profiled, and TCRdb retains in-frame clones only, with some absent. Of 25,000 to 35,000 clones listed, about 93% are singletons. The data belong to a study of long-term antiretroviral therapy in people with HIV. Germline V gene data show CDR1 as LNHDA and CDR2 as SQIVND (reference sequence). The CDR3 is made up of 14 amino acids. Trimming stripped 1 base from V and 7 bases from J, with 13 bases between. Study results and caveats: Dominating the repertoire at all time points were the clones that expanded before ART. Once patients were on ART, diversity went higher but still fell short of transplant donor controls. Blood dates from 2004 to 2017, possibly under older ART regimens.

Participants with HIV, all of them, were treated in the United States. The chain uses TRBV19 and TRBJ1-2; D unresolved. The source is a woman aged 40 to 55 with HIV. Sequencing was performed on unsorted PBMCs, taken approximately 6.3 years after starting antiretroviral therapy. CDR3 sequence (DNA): TGTGCCAGTAGTATAGCAACGAGTCGATTTGGCTACACCTTC. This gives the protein CASSIATSRFGYTF.